A single sample gave rise to the 18 T cell receptor beta chains below, sequenced in a study of T cells after yellow fever vaccination. TCRdb redid the calling of the 5' RACE reads with MiXCR, one entry per CDR3 protein. This sample has hundreds of thousands of distinct CDR3 sequences; roughly 14% occur once, and the top ten carry around 15%. The specimen was PBMCs, collected on the day of the yellow fever booster vaccination. The receptor source for this set is a young man who received the YFV17D yellow fever vaccine.

This clonotype was recorded a few times. The chain employs TRBV5-1 and TRBJ2-1, with TRBD1 matching 9 bases. CDR3 length: 16 residues. Losses at the gene ends were 4 bases for V and 7 bases for J; bases not matched to a gene: 12. Germline-derived CDR1 and CDR2 are SGHRS and YFSETQ. CDR3 bases: TGCGCCAGCAGCCTGGGGGACAGGGTTTTTTTGAATGAGCAGTTCTTC. Protein sequence: CASSLGDRVFLNEQFF.

This clonotype was detected only a few times. The chain uses TRBV7-8 and TRBJ2-1; 14 bases are a match to TRBD2. Germline lookup yields CDR1 SGHVS and CDR2 FQNEAQ. This CDR3 spans 13 amino acids. The V gene end was trimmed by 5 bases and the J gene end by 15 bases; junction bases not matched to a gene: 6. The CDR3 sequence: CASSQTSGRVTFF. The CDR3 DNA follows: TGTGCCAGCAGCCAGACTAGCGGGAGGGTAACGTTCTTC.

This clonotype has only a few counts. V gene TRBV5-1 combines with J gene TRBJ1-1, with no clear D. In germline, CDR1 is SGHRS, CDR2 YFSETQ. The V and J ends lost 2 bases and 1 base respectively, with 15 bases between them. This CDR3 is 16 amino acids long. The CDR3 protein is CASSFGEALQNTEAFF. The CDR3 DNA reads as TGCGCCAGCAGCTTCGGTGAGGCCCTCCAGAACACTGAAGCTTTCTTT.

This chain links TRBV7-2 with TRBJ2-1, with 10 bases identical to TRBD2. This CDR3 spans 16 amino acids. The junction had 14 bases not matched to a gene; V was cut back by 6 bases and J by 9 bases. Germline CDR1 is SGHTA and CDR2 is FQGNSA. For the CDR3, the DNA is TGTGCCAGCAGTGTTGGGCTAGCGGGAGTCTCAGGTGAGCAGTTCTTC. Translating gives CASSVGLAGVSGEQFF. Full variable domain (remainder filled in from reference TRBV7-2 and TRBJ2-1): GAGVSQSPSNKVTEKGKDVELRCDPISGHTALYWYRQSLGQGLEFLIYFQGNSAPDKSGLPSDRFSAERTGGSVSTLTIQRTQQEDSAVYLCASSVGLAGVSGEQFFGPGTRLTVL.

This clonotype appeared a few times. The V gene is TRBV29-1, the J gene TRBJ1-2; 7 positions agree with TRBD1. CDR1 SQVTM and CDR2 ANQGSEA come from the germline V gene. The CDR3 spans 12 residues. The junction had 3 bases not matched to a gene; V was cut back by 6 bases and J by 2 bases. CDR3 coding DNA: TGCAGCGTCGAACAGGGGAACTATGGCTACACCTTC. The encoded protein is CSVEQGNYGYTF.

The genes are TRBV5-4 and TRBJ2-1, with 9 bases aligning to TRBD2. The CDR3 is 14 amino acids. CDR1 and CDR2 (germline): SGHNT, YYREEE (reference sequence). J lost 9 bases, V lost 2 bases, and 6 bases had no gene match. CDR3 DNA sequence: TGTGCCAGCAGCTTATTAGCGGGAGAGGGTGAGCAGTTCTTC. Amino acid sequence: CASSLLAGEGEQFF.

This clonotype was seen a handful of times. J is TRBJ1-3 and V is TRBV23-1, with no clear D. TRBV23-1 is an ORF; its function is uncertain. The CDR3 has 17 residues. V lost 3 bases and J 0 bases, leaving 15 bases between the germline ends. DNA for the CDR3: TGCGCCAGCAGTCAGGCAGAACGGGGATCCTCTGGAAACACCATATATTTT. Translation: CASSQAERGSSGNTIYF.

The chain carries TRBV20-1 and TRBJ1-5; D is uncertain. Germline CDR1 DFQATT, CDR2 SNEGSKA (reference sequence). CDR3 size: 14 residues. V was cut by 6 bases and J by 3 bases, with 15 bases left in between. CDR3 sequence reads: CSARTGSSNQPQHF. The CDR3 nucleotides read TGCAGTGCCAGGACGGGATCCTCCAATCAGCCCCAGCATTTT.

The V and J genes are TRBV28 and TRBJ2-1; TRBD2 might be the D (6 bases). The germline V gene has CDR1 MDHEN and CDR2 SYDVKM. The CDR3 runs to 17 residues. V shed 7 bases and J shed 5 bases, with 24 bases lying between them. The CDR3 DNA follows: TGTGCCAGCACCGTAGGATCCCCACTTGGGAGGAACAATGAGCAGTTCTTC. Protein product: CASTVGSPLGRNNEQFF.

This clonotype was observed a handful of times. V and J are TRBV7-2 and TRBJ2-1; the match to TRBD1 covers 9 bases. This CDR3 has 17 residues. Germline CDR1 reads SGHTA; CDR2 reads FQGNSA. Trimming took 6 bases from V and 6 from J; bases not matched to a gene: 15. For the CDR3, the DNA is TGTGCCAGCAGATACCTCCCAAGTGACAGGGGGGGCAATGAGCAGTTCTTC. It codes for CASRYLPSDRGGNEQFF.

V and J are TRBV11-2 and TRBJ1-3, with a possible D match to TRBD1 (6 bases). CDR3 length equals 16 residues. V was pared by 5 bases and J by 1 base, with 15 bases between. CDR1 and CDR2 from the germline V gene are SGHAT and FQNNGV. The CDR3 nucleotides are TGTGCCAGCAGCGCCCAGGCGACAGGATCTGGAAACACCATATATTTT. Translated, it gives CASSAQATGSGNTIYF.

This chain uses TRBV19 with TRBJ1-5, with D unresolved. CDR1 is LNHDA and CDR2 is SQIVND in the germline V gene (reference sequence). The CDR3 is 15 amino acids. V was cut by 1 base and J by 3 bases, with 10 bases left in between. CDR3 sequence (DNA): TGTGCCAGTAGTATAGGGGGAAGACCCAATCAGCCCCAGCATTTT. Translating it yields CASSIGGRPNQPQHF.

This clonotype has just a few counts. This sequence joins TRBV20-1 and TRBJ2-7, with TRBD1 identical over 10 bases. The CDR3 totals 12 residues. Trimming took 6 bases from V and 6 from J; bases not matched to a gene: 5. Germline-derived CDR1 and CDR2 are DFQATT and SNEGSKA (reference sequence). CDR3 bases: TGCAGTGCCTCGGACAGGGGGGCCGAGCAGTACTTC. Translating gives CSASDRGAEQYF.

This clonotype was observed a few times. The V call is TRBV24-1, the J call TRBJ1-4, with TRBD1 as a possible D gene (5 bases). Germline values: CDR1 KGHDR, CDR2 SFDVKD. Trimming shortened V by 7 bases and J by 2 bases, and 7 bases separated the two germline ends. The CDR3 sequence is 13 residues long. This chain's CDR3 is CATRGLTNEKLFF. CDR3 bases: TGTGCCACCAGGGGGCTTACTAATGAAAAACTGTTTTTT.

V gene TRBV20-1 combines with J gene TRBJ2-3, with D uncertain. V was cut by 7 bases and J by 3 bases, with 5 bases left in between. CDR1 and CDR2 (germline): DFQATT, SNEGSKA (reference sequence). This CDR3 region has 10 residues. CDR3 residues: CSVHTDTQYF. The CDR3 bases are TGCAGTGTCCATACAGATACGCAGTATTTT.

This clonotype was seen a handful of times. The rearrangement links TRBV12-3 or TRBV12-4 to TRBJ1-5; perhaps TRBD1 as D (5 bases). Trimming took 11 bases from V and 0 from J, leaving 11 bases between them. This CDR3 is 13 amino acids long. The CDR3 coding sequence is TGTGCCGTCTCGGGGGGTAGCAATCAGCCCCAGCATTTT. It is translated as CAVSGGSNQPQHF.

The chain links TRBV3-1 to TRBJ2-4; 7 positions agree with TRBD1. CDR1 is LGHDT, CDR2 YNNKEL, per germline (reference sequence). This CDR3 has 15 residues. The V segment lost 3 bases and the J segment 0 bases; nucleotides outside the gene matches: 2. The CDR3 sequence: CASSHWDRAKNIQYF. DNA for the CDR3: TGTGCCAGCAGCCACTGGGACAGAGCCAAAAACATTCAGTACTTC.

CDR3 bases: TGTGCCACCAGCACCTCCGGCGCGGAGAGCTCCTACAATGAGCAGTTCTTC. Amino acid sequence: CATSTSGAESSYNEQFF. This chain joins TRBV24-1 and TRBJ2-1; D gene uncertain. Germline loops: CDR1 KGHDR, CDR2 SFDVKD. This CDR3 is 17 amino acids long. V shed 7 bases and J shed 0 bases, with 18 bases lying between them.